A selection of T cell receptor beta chains follows, all from one sample in a study of T cells in Graves' hyperthyroidism and ophthalmopathy. TCRdb passed the multiplex PCR reads through MiXCR, listing each CDR3 protein once. Counted here are approximately 210,000 distinct CDR3 sequences, 15% to 20% occurring once; the ten biggest clones make up approximately 50%. The specimen was blood. The receptors come from a man aged 50 to 59 with Graves' hyperthyroidism. Both conserved end residues are part of each CDR3. Each record gives: V gene, clone size, D gene, J gene, CDR3 length, CDR3 DNA, CDR3 protein. A D gene is named only where the DNA matches it firmly. Rows may omit the clone size; those that give it use once, few, many or a size class.

TRBV4-1	many	TRBD1	TRBJ1-5	15	TGCGCCAGCAGCCAAGAGGCGGACAGGAATCAGCCCCAGCATTTT	CASSQEADRNQPQHF
TRBV9	many	NA	TRBJ2-5	13	TGTGCCAGCAGCCCGGGTTGGGGAGAGACCCAGTACTTC	CASSPGWGETQYF
TRBV5-1	NA	NA	TRBJ2-1	14	TGCGCCAGCAGCTTGGGCAGAAAGGGCGATGAGCAGTTCTTC	CASSLGRKGDEQFF
TRBV29-1	few	NA	TRBJ1-1	11	TGCAGCTGCTCAGAGGCGGGTGAAGCTTTCTTT	CSCSEAGEAFF
TRBV12-3/TRBV12-4	many	NA	TRBJ2-7	14	TGTGCCAGCAGTTCCCGTCAGGCAGCCTACGAGCAGTACTTC	CASSSRQAAYEQYF
TRBV27	NA	TRBD2	TRBJ2-7	15	TGTGCCAGCAGTTTCGGACTAGCTGATACCTACGAGCAGTACTTC	CASSFGLADTYEQYF
TRBV5-1	many	NA	TRBJ2-2	15	TGCGCCAGCAGCTTGGGAGTGGGCAACACCGGGGAGCTGTTTTTT	CASSLGVGNTGELFF
TRBV12-3/TRBV12-4	NA	TRBD1	TRBJ2-7	15	TGTGCCAGCAGTTTAAGGGGACAGGGGGCCGACGAGCAGTACTTC	CASSLRGQGADEQYF
TRBV28	NA	TRBD2	TRBJ2-1	13	TGTGCCTGGGGGCCTAGCGGGAGTAATGAGCAGTTCTTC	CAWGPSGSNEQFF
TRBV29-1	NA	TRBD1	TRBJ2-2	13	TGCAGCGTTGGTACAGGGGGGACCGGGGAGCTGTTTTTT	CSVGTGGTGELFF
TRBV27	few	TRBD2	TRBJ2-2	13	TGTGCCACCCCGGGACTAGCGGGGGGGGAGCTGTTTTTT	CATPGLAGGELFF
TRBV18	many	NA	TRBJ1-1	14	TGTGCCAGCTCACCACCTACAGTGAACACTGAAGCTTTCTTT	CASSPPTVNTEAFF
TRBV28	NA	TRBD1	TRBJ2-7	16	TGTGCCAGCAGTCCGGTTTCGGGACAGGGTAGGAACGAGCAGTACTTC	CASSPVSGQGRNEQYF
TRBV2	many	NA	TRBJ1-5	13	TGTGCCAGCAGTGTCGCACCCAGCGGGCCCCAGCATTTT	CASSVAPSGPQHF
TRBV20-1	many	NA	TRBJ1-2	12	TGCAGTAGGATAAACAGAGGCTATGGCTACACCTTC	CSRINRGYGYTF
TRBV7-2	once	NA	TRBJ1-2	13	TGTGCCAGCAGCAACCGACAGGACTATGGCTACGCCTTC	CASSNRQDYGYAF
TRBV12-5	many	TRBD2	TRBJ2-5	13	TGTGCTAGTGGTTCTAGCGGCCAAGAGACCCAGTACTTC	CASGSSGQETQYF
TRBV5-1	few	NA	TRBJ1-3	16	TGCGCCAGCAGCACAAGCCCAGGGCAGACTGGAAACACCATATATTTT	CASSTSPGQTGNTIYF
TRBV30	many	NA	TRBJ1-2	11	TGTGCCTGCTCTCAGGGATCCGGCTACACCTTC	CACSQGSGYTF
TRBV10-1	many	NA	TRBJ2-7	14	TGCGCCAGCAGTGATTCGGACACCTACTACGAGCAGTACTTC	CASSDSDTYYEQYF
TRBV5-8	few	NA	TRBJ2-7	12	TGTGCCAGCAGCTTTTTGGGCTACGAGCAGTACTTC	CASSFLGYEQYF
TRBV6-2/TRBV6-3	few	NA	TRBJ1-2	16	TGTGCCAGCAGCTTCTCTCCCGATTTCCTTAACTATGGCTACACCTTC	CASSFSPDFLNYGYTF
TRBV20-1	few	NA	TRBJ2-5	15	TGCAGTGCTAGGGACCCCCAGGGAATCCAAGAGACCCAGTACTTC	CSARDPQGIQETQYF
TRBV6-1	NA	NA	TRBJ1-2	14	TGTGCCAGCAGCCTTCGGTCCGACCGGCCCGGCTACACCTTC	CASSLRSDRPGYTF
TRBV5-1	many	NA	TRBJ2-5	14	TGCGCCAGCAGCCCGACGGCAGTCCAAGAGACCCAGTACTTC	CASSPTAVQETQYF
TRBV6-1	many	TRBD2	TRBJ2-1	16	TGTGCCAGCAGTGAAGAGTTAGCGGGAGGATACAATGAGCAGTTCTTC	CASSEELAGGYNEQFF
TRBV6-1	many	NA	TRBJ2-1	13	TGTGCAGCGAGTGGGACGGGCTACAATGAGCAGTTCTTC	CAASGTGYNEQFF
TRBV28	NA	NA	TRBJ1-6	19	TGTGCCAGCAGTTTATGGGAAGGGCGGGGTAGGAGGAGAAATTCACCCCTCCACTTT	CASSLWEGRGRRRNSPLHF
TRBV12-3/TRBV12-4	NA	NA	TRBJ1-1	14	TGTGCTAGCAGCCGAGCGGGGGCCGGCACTGAAGCTTTCTTT	CASSRAGAGTEAFF
TRBV6-1	few	TRBD2	TRBJ2-1	16	TGTGCCACTCATGGACTAGCGGGAGGGAACTACAATGAGCAGTTCTTC	CATHGLAGGNYNEQFF
TRBV30	NA	NA	TRBJ2-5	13	TGTGCCTGGAGTGCGGGGCTAGAAGAGACCCAGTACTTC	CAWSAGLEETQYF
TRBV7-8	many	TRBD1	TRBJ2-4	14	TGTGCCAGCAGCTCCGGGACAGGGGGAAGCATTCAGTACTTC	CASSSGTGGSIQYF
TRBV20-1	many	TRBD2	TRBJ2-1	15	TGCAGTGCTATGGGACTAGCGGGAATCTTCGATGAGCAGTTCTTC	CSAMGLAGIFDEQFF
TRBV5-4	NA	TRBD1	TRBJ1-2	14	TGTGCCAGCAGCTTCACAGGGGTATCGTATGGCTACACCTTC	CASSFTGVSYGYTF
TRBV5-1	many	NA	TRBJ1-2	13	TGCGCCAGCAGCGAAGCGAGTGCCCGAGGCTACACCTTC	CASSEASARGYTF
TRBV5-6	many	TRBD2	TRBJ2-1	15	TGTGCCAGCAGCAGTCTAGCGGGAGCGATTAATGAGCAGTTCTTC	CASSSLAGAINEQFF
TRBV7-2	many	NA	TRBJ2-5	11	TGTGCCAGCACCGCACAAGAGACCCAGTACTTC	CASTAQETQYF
TRBV2	many	NA	TRBJ2-7	13	TGTGCCAGCAGTGACGGTGCAGGGGACGAGCAGTACTTC	CASSDGAGDEQYF
TRBV14	once	TRBD2	TRBJ2-1	16	TGTGCCAGCAGCCAAGATAAGACTAGCGGCTACAATGAGCAGTTCTTC	CASSQDKTSGYNEQFF
TRBV10-2	NA	TRBD2	TRBJ2-1	17	TGCGCCAGCAGTGAGTCGTGGCTAGCGGGAACCTACAATGAGCAGTTCTTC	CASSESWLAGTYNEQFF
TRBV7-8	many	NA	TRBJ2-3	15	TGTGCCAGCAGCCACCGTAGGGACCTCACAGATACGCAGTATTTT	CASSHRRDLTDTQYF
TRBV10-3	NA	NA	TRBJ2-3	14	TGTGCCATCAGAGTTACCCTCGGCACAGATACGCAGTATTTT	CAIRVTLGTDTQYF
TRBV11-3	many	NA	TRBJ2-3	13	TGTGCCAGCAGGGCAGGAGGGGCAGATACGCAGTATTTT	CASRAGGADTQYF
TRBV19	NA	NA	TRBJ1-1	14	TGTGCCAGTAGTTCCAGGGTGGGGAACACTGAAGCTTTCTTT	CASSSRVGNTEAFF
TRBV11-2	many	NA	TRBJ1-1	15	TGTGCCAGCAGCGACCAGGGAAAAGGGAACACTGAAGCTTTCTTT	CASSDQGKGNTEAFF
TRBV18	many	NA	TRBJ2-3	14	TGTGCCAGCTCCCTTCAGGAGTTGGCAGATACGCAGTATTTT	CASSLQELADTQYF
TRBV30	many	TRBD2	TRBJ2-5	14	TGTGCCTGGAGTGTCGGGGGGGGCGGAGAGACCCAGTACTTC	CAWSVGGGGETQYF
TRBV29-1	many	NA	TRBJ2-3	12	TGCAGCGTTGAAGCGGGCGGTCGTACGCAGTATTTT	CSVEAGGRTQYF
TRBV4-1	few	TRBD2	TRBJ2-1	13	TGCGCCAGCAGCCATCATGGGAGGGATGAGCAGTTCTTC	CASSHHGRDEQFF
TRBV10-3	NA	NA	TRBJ1-1	13	TGTGCCATCAGTGAGTCTAGGGTAGTTGAAGCTTTCTTT	CAISESRVVEAFF
TRBV11-2	NA	NA	TRBJ1-6	16	TGTGCCAGTAGGGGGGGTTCCTACTCCTATAATTCACCCCTCCACTTT	CASRGGSYSYNSPLHF
TRBV10-3	many	NA	TRBJ2-7	12	TGTGCCATCAGTGAGGACAAATACGAGCAGTACTTC	CAISEDKYEQYF
TRBV7-2	many	TRBD2	TRBJ2-2	15	TGTGCCAGCAGCTTAAGGCTAGCGGGAGCCGGGGAGCTGTTTTTT	CASSLRLAGAGELFF
TRBV18	NA	TRBD2	TRBJ2-1	16	TGTGCCAGCTCACCACCGAGCGGGAGGGCCTACAATGAGCAGTTCTTC	CASSPPSGRAYNEQFF
TRBV7-9	many	TRBD2	TRBJ2-1	17	TGTGCCAGCAGCCCGAGACTAGCGGGAGGGGTGAAGAATGAGCAGTTCTTC	CASSPRLAGGVKNEQFF
TRBV7-8	many	NA	TRBJ2-3	13	TGTGCCAGCACGGGACCTAGCACAGATACGCAGTATTTT	CASTGPSTDTQYF
TRBV10-3	NA	NA	TRBJ1-5	14	TGTGCCACCAACAACCCGAGAAGCAATCAGCCCCAGCATTTT	CATNNPRSNQPQHF